This T cell receptor beta chain was found in a study of response to subunit inactivated influenza vaccine. The study's findings and limits: Researchers suggested that each seasonal influenza vaccination recruits few new T cells.

This clonotype occurred a few times. Its antigen is not identified. TCRdb itself ran the RT-PCR reads through MiXCR, one entry per CDR3 protein. The profile shows about 610,000 distinct CDR3 sequences, 12% to 15% of them singletons. The CDR3 consists of 13 residues. The germline gives CDR1 DFQATT, CDR2 SNEGSKA (reference sequence). V shed 2 bases and J shed 3 bases, with 11 bases lying between them. The rearrangement joins TRBV20-1 to TRBJ2-7; possibly TRBD2 for D (6 bases). The source material was PBMCs from blood, sampled about 11 days after vaccination. This TCR came from a man aged 45-60 years who received an inactivated influenza vaccine. CDR3 DNA sequence: TGCAGTGCTAGACAGGAGGGTTTCTACGAGCAGTACTTC. This codes for CSARQEGFYEQYF.